The clone carrying this T cell receptor beta chain was seen only once. Its specificity is unknown. The sample belongs to a study of shared clonotypes between healthy human individuals. Across the study: A couple of women and three men aged 18 to 49 made up the donors. Study-wide results and caveats: Naive subsets, compared against memory subsets, generally had larger estimated richness values.

This CDR3 comprises 15 residues. Germline V gene sequence: CDR1 MNHNY, CDR2 SVGAGI (reference sequence). The V and J ends lost 6 bases and 3 bases, in that order; junction bases with no gene match: 6. Produced via immunoSEQ multiplex PCR; TCRdb's table is partial and in-frame only. The sample has approximately 2.4 million clones; approximately 96% are singletons. The V call is TRBV6-6, the J call TRBJ1-5; the match to TRBD1 covers 9 bases. The sequence derives from a man younger than 35 in good health. Material for sequencing was naive CD4+ T cells sorted from blood. Subset noted: CD45RA+ positively selected. The CDR3 here is CASSWDRDFNQPQHF. DNA of the CDR3: TGTGCCAGCAGCTGGGACAGGGATTTCAATCAGCCCCAGCATTTT.